This T cell receptor beta chain was captured by sequencing in a study of OX40 agonist ivuxolimab in advanced cancers. With 5 bases clipped from V and 2 bases from J, the junction kept 13 bases outside the gene matches. CDR1 is LGHNA and CDR2 is YNFKEQ in the germline V gene. The CDR3 extends over 18 amino acids. There are a few counts of this clone. Clones were read by immunoSEQ multiplex PCR, and TCRdb kept only the in-frame ones, dropping some. The data hold tens of thousands of clones, with more than 70% observed a single time. Material: CD4+ or CD8+ T cells sorted from blood, obtained in a trial of the OX40 agonist ivuxolimab. This receptor was taken from an adult with an advanced solid tumor such as melanoma, head and neck, liver or kidney cancer. The chain has TRBV4-2 and TRBJ2-1, with 9 positions matching TRBD2. The CDR3 sequence is CASSSLPSGRLTYNEQFF. In DNA, the CDR3 is TGTGCCAGCAGCTCGTTGCCGAGCGGGAGGCTTACCTACAATGAGCAGTTCTTC.